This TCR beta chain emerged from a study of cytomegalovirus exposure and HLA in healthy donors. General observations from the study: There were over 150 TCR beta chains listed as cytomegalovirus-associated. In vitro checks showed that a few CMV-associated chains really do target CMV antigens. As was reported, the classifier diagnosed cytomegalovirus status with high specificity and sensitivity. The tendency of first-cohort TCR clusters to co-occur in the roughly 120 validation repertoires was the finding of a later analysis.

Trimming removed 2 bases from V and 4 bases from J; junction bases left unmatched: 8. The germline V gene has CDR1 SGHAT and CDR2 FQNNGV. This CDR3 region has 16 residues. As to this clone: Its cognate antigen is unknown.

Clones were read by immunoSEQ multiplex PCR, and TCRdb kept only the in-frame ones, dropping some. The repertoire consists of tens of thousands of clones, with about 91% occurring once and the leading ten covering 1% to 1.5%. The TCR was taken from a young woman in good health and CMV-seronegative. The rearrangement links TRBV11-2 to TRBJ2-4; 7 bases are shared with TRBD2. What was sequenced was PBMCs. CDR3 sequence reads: CASSLSHAGDKNIQYF. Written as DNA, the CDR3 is TGTGCCAGCAGCTTAAGTCATGCGGGGGATAAAAACATTCAGTACTTC.